Each of the 25 T cell receptor beta chains below was sequenced from the same sample in a study of blood T cell repertoires in COVID-19. The assay was immunoSEQ multiplex PCR, and TCRdb's table has in-frame clones only and misses some. Of roughly 180,000 clones in the sample, 79% were seen once. Sequencing used peripheral blood. Every receptor here comes from a man aged 55 to 70 with active or convalescent COVID-19.

This clone was counted a single time. J is TRBJ2-3 and V is TRBV9; 10 bases are shared with TRBD2. This CDR3 is 15 amino acids long. The germline gives CDR1 SGDLS, CDR2 YYNGEE. V gave up 1 base and J gave up 4 bases; unmatched junction bases: 3. CDR3 nucleotide sequence: TGTGCCAGCAGCGTAAGCGGGAGGGAGGCAGATACGCAGTATTTT. Amino acids: CASSVSGREADTQYF. Based on the CDR3 plus reference TRBV9 and TRBJ2-3, the full variable domain is DSGVTQTPKHLITATGQRVTLRCSPRSGDLSVYWYQQSLDQGLQFLIQYYNGEERAKGNILERFSAQQFPDLHSELNLSSLELGDSALYFCASSVSGREADTQYFGPGTRLTVL.

The chain carries TRBV19 and TRBJ1-2; 8 bases agree with TRBD1. CDR3 length: 15 amino acids. J lost 0 bases, V lost 5 bases, and 5 bases had no gene match. The germline gives CDR1 LNHDA, CDR2 SQIVND (reference sequence). The CDR3 loop is CASSFRDRPNYGYTF. As DNA, the CDR3 is TGTGCCAGTAGTTTCCGGGACAGGCCTAACTATGGCTACACCTTC.

This chain uses TRBV7-3 with TRBJ1-2; 7 bases fit TRBD1. CDR3 length: 13 amino acids. Germline lookup yields CDR1 SGHTA and CDR2 FQGTGA. J was trimmed by 2 bases and V by 6 bases; bases with no gene match: 3. The CDR3 sequence: CASSPGQNYGYTF. In DNA form, the CDR3 reads TGTGCCAGCAGTCCGGGACAGAACTATGGCTACACCTTC.

The rearrangement links TRBV23-1 to TRBJ1-2; D is unclear. TRBV23-1 is recorded as an ORF, its role being uncertain. The CDR3 consists of 14 residues. Between the trimmed V and J ends, which lost 5 bases and 4 bases, there was a span of 14 bases. The chain's CDR3 is CASSRLGRLYGYTF. Here the CDR3 DNA reads TGCGCCAGCAGTAGACTCGGGAGGCTCTATGGCTACACCTTC.

This CDR3 reads CASSPSRAPYEQYF. CDR3 sequence (DNA): TGTGCCAGCTCACCAAGCAGGGCACCCTACGAGCAGTACTTC. This rearrangement joins TRBV18 to TRBJ2-7; D is perhaps TRBD1 (5 bases). Trimming removed 2 bases from V and 2 bases from J, with 10 bases in between. Germline CDR1 reads KGHSH; CDR2 reads LQKENI. The CDR3 consists of 14 residues. The full variable domain, completed using reference TRBV18 and TRBJ2-7, is NAGVMQNPRHLVRRRGQEARLRCSPMKGHSHVYWYRQLPEEGLKFMVYLQKENIIDESGMPKERFSAEFPKEGPSILRIQQVVRGDSAAYFCASSPSRAPYEQYFGPGTRLTVT.

V gene TRBV11-1 combines with J gene TRBJ2-1; 8 nucleotides line up with TRBD2. The CDR3 loop spans 15 amino acids. V was clipped by 1 base and J by 6 bases; unmatched bases: 5. Germline CDR1 is SGHAT and CDR2 is FQDESV (reference sequence). CDR3 bases: TGTGCCAGCAGCTTAGATCGGGAGGGTCTCAATGAGCAGTTCTTC. This sequence encodes CASSLDREGLNEQFF.

The chain combines TRBV5-1 with TRBJ2-3; TRBD2 matches at 12 bases. Germline CDR1 and CDR2: SGHRS and YFSETQ. The CDR3 spans 16 residues. After removal of 2 bases from V and 2 bases from J, the junction contained 3 bases not matched to a gene. The CDR3 sequence is CASSLRTSGDTDTQYF. The CDR3 coding sequence is TGCGCCAGCAGCTTAAGGACTAGCGGGGACACAGATACGCAGTATTTT.

The gene calls are TRBV4-2 and TRBJ2-7; the D gene is possibly TRBD1 (5 bases). Germline V gene sequence: CDR1 LGHNA, CDR2 YNFKEQ. With 4 bases removed from V and 0 bases from J, the gap between germline ends came to 13 bases. There are 15 residues in the CDR3. CDR3 protein: CASSRGGGSSYEQYF. CDR3 nucleotide sequence: TGTGCCAGCAGCCGGGGCGGTGGTAGCTCCTACGAGCAGTACTTC.

The chain carries TRBV2 and TRBJ2-7; D perhaps matches TRBD2 (5 bases). The CDR3 is made up of 11 amino acids. Germline CDR1 SNHLY, CDR2 FYNNEI. Trimming removed 8 bases at V and 2 bases at J, with 7 bases between. The CDR3 coding sequence is TGTGCCAGCGCGGGTCCCTACGAGCAGTACTTC. This codes for CASAGPYEQYF.

Remarks on this clone: One junction end does not reproduce the germline sequence, and a read error may be involved. The rearrangement uses TRBV2 and TRBJ1-2, with unresolved D. CDR1 and CDR2 from the germline V gene are SNHLY and FYNNEI. This CDR3 has 14 residues. CDR3 in amino acids: CASSEGLGVYGYTF. CDR3 bases: TGTGCCAGCAGCGAAGGGCTCGGGGTCTATGGCTACACCTTC.

The gene calls are TRBV18 and TRBJ2-3, with 8 bases lining up with TRBD2. The CDR3 covers 17 residues. Germline trimming cut 3 bases from V and 0 bases from J; bases unmatched to any gene: 8. Germline lookup yields CDR1 KGHSH and CDR2 LQKENI. The CDR3 loop reads CASSPPSAGASTDTQYF. The CDR3 region has the DNA TGTGCCAGCTCACCCCCGTCAGCGGGAGCCAGCACAGATACGCAGTATTTT. The complete variable domain, with remaining parts taken from reference TRBV18 and TRBJ2-3, reads NAGVMQNPRHLVRRRGQEARLRCSPMKGHSHVYWYRQLPEEGLKFMVYLQKENIIDESGMPKERFSAEFPKEGPSILRIQQVVRGDSAAYFCASSPPSAGASTDTQYFGPGTRLTVL.

The J gene is TRBJ1-1, the V gene TRBV28; 11 nucleotides align to TRBD1. V gave up 10 bases and J gave up 6 bases; unmatched junction bases: 7. There are 13 residues in the CDR3. Per germline, CDR1 MDHEN and CDR2 SYDVKM. Written as DNA, the CDR3 is TGTGCCATCAAGGACAGGGGGCGGGCTGAAGCTTTCTTT. It is translated as CAIKDRGRAEAFF.

The chain combines TRBV6-6 with TRBJ2-7; 14 bases agree with TRBD2. Per the germline V gene, CDR1 is MNHNY and CDR2 is SVGAGI (reference sequence). V trimming: 5 bases; J trimming: 3 bases; junction bases outside the gene matches: 6. The CDR3 totals 16 residues. CDR3 DNA: TGTGCCAGCAGTCGAGGGACTAGCGGGAGTGTCTACGAGCAGTACTTC. Its protein product is CASSRGTSGSVYEQYF.

This clone is a singleton in its sample. V usage is TRBV7-2 and J usage is TRBJ1-2; 9 bases map to TRBD1. Unmatched junction bases numbered 4, after V lost 3 bases and J lost 2 bases. CDR1 and CDR2 (germline): SGHTA, FQGNSA. This CDR3 has 15 residues. CDR3 nucleotide sequence: TGTGCCAGCAGCTTCTACGGACAGGGGAACTATGGCTACACCTTC. This sequence encodes CASSFYGQGNYGYTF.

This clone was observed a single time. The V gene is TRBV15, the J gene TRBJ2-6, with 9 bases that match TRBD1. This CDR3 spans 18 amino acids. V shed 0 bases, J shed 3 bases, and the junction held 6 bases outside the gene matches. CDR1 is LNHNV and CDR2 is YYDKDF in the germline V gene (reference sequence). CDR3 coding DNA: TGTGCCACCAGCAGAGAAGGGACAGGGAGGGTTGGGGCCAACGTCCTGACTTTC. Encoded protein: CATSREGTGRVGANVLTF.

V usage is TRBV27 and J usage is TRBJ2-1, with TRBD2 identical over 10 bases. Trimming took 4 bases from V and 3 from J; bases not matched to a gene: 0. Per the germline V gene, CDR1 is MNHEY and CDR2 is SMNVEV (reference sequence). The CDR3 totals 14 residues. The CDR3 nucleotides are TGTGCCAGCAGTTCTAGCGGGAGCTACAATGAGCAGTTCTTC. Translated, it gives CASSSSGSYNEQFF.

The V gene is TRBV16, the J gene TRBJ1-2; D ambiguous. This CDR3 is 13 amino acids long. Germline CDR1 reads KGHSY; CDR2 reads FQNENV. V was pared by 2 bases and J by 4 bases, with 8 bases between. The CDR3 nucleotides are TGTGCCAGCAGCCAACAGGTCTCCTATGGCTACACCTTC. Amino acids: CASSQQVSYGYTF.

V gene TRBV28 combines with J gene TRBJ2-2; 7 bases map to TRBD2. The CDR3 sequence is 16 residues long. CDR1 and CDR2 from the germline V gene are MDHEN and SYDVKM. V lost 4 bases, J lost 4 bases, and 9 bases stayed unmatched. CDR3 protein: CASSSWEGRITGELFF. The CDR3 DNA is TGTGCCAGCAGTTCCTGGGAGGGGAGAATCACCGGGGAGCTGTTTTTT.

V gene TRBV5-5 combines with J gene TRBJ1-2; D remains ambiguous. CDR3 length: 14 residues. The germline gives CDR1 SGHKS, CDR2 YYEKEE (reference sequence). Trimming pared 4 bases from V and 1 base from J, leaving 11 bases between. The CDR3 here is CASSPVPGNYGYTF. CDR3 bases: TGTGCCAGCAGCCCAGTCCCGGGTAACTATGGCTACACCTTC.

The V and J genes are TRBV5-1 and TRBJ2-1; 7 nucleotides agree with TRBD1. This CDR3 spans 16 amino acids. V was pared by 4 bases and J by 4 bases, with 11 bases of the junction left unmatched. CDR1 is SGHRS and CDR2 is YFSETQ in the germline V gene. CDR3 nucleotide sequence: TGCGCCAGCAGCCTGGATAGGGGACAGTTTTACAATGAGCAGTTCTTC. Encoded protein: CASSLDRGQFYNEQFF.

J is TRBJ2-3 and V is TRBV3-1 (or the pseudogene TRBV3-2), with a weak D call TRBD2 (5 bases). Germline V gene data show CDR1 as LGHDT and CDR2 as YNNKEL (reference sequence). The V and J ends lost 0 bases and 1 base respectively, with 14 bases between them. The CDR3 spans 17 residues. The CDR3 loop reads CASSQDLARRGTDTQYF. The DNA for the CDR3 is TGTGCCAGCAGCCAAGATCTAGCTCGGCGCGGCACAGATACGCAGTATTTT.

The chain uses TRBV5-1 and TRBJ2-1; 7 nucleotides align to TRBD2. Germline loops: CDR1 SGHRS, CDR2 YFSETQ. V gave up 7 bases and J gave up 5 bases; unmatched junction bases: 6. The CDR3 consists of 13 residues. CDR3 coding DNA: TGCGCCAGCTTTTCTAGCGGCAACAATGAGCAGTTCTTC. It specifies CASFSSGNNEQFF.

V gene TRBV7-6 combines with J gene TRBJ2-1, with 10 bases lining up with TRBD2. This CDR3 has 16 residues. Germline trimming cut 3 bases from V and 7 bases from J; bases unmatched to any gene: 9. Germline CDR1 SGHVS, CDR2 FNYEAQ. CDR3 region: CASSFHLAGVGNEQFF. The DNA for the CDR3 is TGTGCCAGCAGCTTCCACCTAGCGGGAGTAGGGAATGAGCAGTTCTTC.

The rearrangement links TRBV27 to TRBJ1-4; 7 bases agree with TRBD1. This CDR3 is 15 amino acids long. Germline V lookup: CDR1 MNHEY, CDR2 SMNVEV (reference sequence). Trimming at V came to 0 bases and at J to 6 bases, leaving 4 bases not matched to a gene. Here the CDR3 DNA reads TGTGCCAGCAGTTTATCAGGGGGCGCGGATGAAAAACTGTTTTTT. This gives the protein CASSLSGGADEKLFF.

The chain is built from TRBV4-1 and TRBJ1-5, with no clear D. This CDR3 is 15 amino acids long. The germline gives CDR1 MGHRA, CDR2 YSYEKL. Trimming removed 0 bases at V and 1 base at J, with 7 bases between. As DNA, the CDR3 is TGCGCCAGCAGCCAAGATCCCGTCAGCAATCAGCCCCAGCATTTT. Its protein product is CASSQDPVSNQPQHF.